Each of the 16 T cell receptor beta chains below was sequenced from the same sample in a study of control samples from healthy donors and cancer patients. TCRdb's table, derived via immunoSEQ multiplex PCR, lists solely in-frame clones and lacks some. The top ten hold roughly 18% of the sample, which has about 83,000 clones, 75% to 95% seen once. The sequenced sample was blood. Receptors originate from a man aged 50 or older in good health.

This clone was seen a single time. The rearrangement uses TRBV4-1 and TRBJ2-1; TRBD2 matches at 7 bases. This CDR3 contains 16 residues. In germline, CDR1 is MGHRA, CDR2 YSYEKL. The ends lost 0 bases at V and 4 bases at J; junction bases unmatched: 6. This CDR3 reads CASSQEAGVLYNEQFF. DNA of the CDR3: TGCGCCAGCAGCCAAGAGGCGGGGGTACTATACAATGAGCAGTTCTTC.

This clone was observed once. Other DNA sequences within the sample encode an identical CDR3. This chain uses TRBV7-2 with TRBJ2-3, with unresolved D. Per germline, CDR1 SGHTA and CDR2 FQGNSA. This CDR3 region has 11 residues. Trimming took off 0 bases at V and 6 bases at J, with 1 base between the two ends. The CDR3 DNA reads as TGTGCCAGCAGCTTAGCGGATACGCAGTATTTT. This translates into CASSLADTQYF.

The genes are TRBV6-5 and TRBJ2-5; TRBD2 is a possible D gene (5 bases). V was cut by 8 bases and J by 7 bases, with 20 bases left in between. Per the germline V gene, CDR1 is MNHEY and CDR2 is SVGAGI. The length of the CDR3 is 14 residues. The CDR3 spells CASCSSHESGTQYF. The CDR3 coding sequence is TGTGCCAGCTGCTCTAGCCACGAATCGGGGACCCAGTACTTC.

This chain links TRBV5-1 with TRBJ1-3; 7 bases line up with TRBD1. The CDR3 is made up of 14 amino acids. CDR1 and CDR2 from the germline V gene are SGHRS and YFSETQ. With 0 bases clipped from V and 6 bases from J, the junction kept 3 bases outside the gene matches. The DNA of the CDR3 is TGCGCCAGCAGCTTGGAAGGGGGCCTAAACACCATATATTTT. Protein product: CASSLEGGLNTIYF. Full variable domain (outside the CDR3, taken from reference TRBV5-1 and TRBJ1-3): KAGVTQTPRYLIKTRGQQVTLSCSPISGHRSVSWYQQTPGQGLQFLFEYFSETQRNKGNFPGRFSGRQFSNSRSEMNVSTLELGDSALYLCASSLEGGLNTIYFGEGSWLTVV.

The chain employs TRBV27 and TRBJ1-2, with 7 bases lining up with TRBD1. Germline CDR1 MNHEY, CDR2 SMNVEV (reference sequence). The CDR3 loop spans 13 amino acids. Trimming cost V 3 bases and J 4 bases; bases outside gene matches: 2. The CDR3 sequence is CASSLGDSYGYTF. CDR3 nucleotides: TGTGCCAGCAGTTTGGGGGACAGCTATGGCTACACCTTC.

V is TRBV3-1 (or the pseudogene TRBV3-2) and J is TRBJ2-1; a weak D match, TRBD1 (5 bases). CDR1 and CDR2 (germline): LGHDT, YNNKEL (reference sequence). The CDR3 consists of 15 residues. V was shortened by 2 bases and J by 4 bases, with 12 bases between the two germline ends. The chain's CDR3 is CASSQIQGSYNEQFF. CDR3 DNA: TGTGCCAGCAGCCAAATCCAGGGTTCTTACAATGAGCAGTTCTTC.

This rearrangement joins TRBV6-6 to TRBJ2-1; D is ambiguous. V was trimmed by 2 bases and J by 12 bases, leaving 14 bases between them. This CDR3 contains 13 residues. Per the germline V gene, CDR1 is MNHNY and CDR2 is SVGAGI (reference sequence). DNA for the CDR3: TGTGCCAGCAGTTACCTGGCGCCGGGCGGGCAGTTCTTC. Its protein product is CASSYLAPGGQFF.

V usage is TRBV15 and J usage is TRBJ2-2; perhaps TRBD2 as D (7 bases). The CDR3 is 13 amino acids. The V end was cut by 7 bases, the J end by 4 bases, with 10 bases between. Germline V gene data show CDR1 as LNHNV and CDR2 as YYDKDF (reference sequence). The chain's CDR3 is CATTAGATGELFF. Written as DNA, the CDR3 is TGTGCCACCACCGCGGGGGCCACCGGGGAGCTGTTTTTT.

This chain joins TRBV18 and TRBJ2-7; 8 positions agree with TRBD2. CDR1 and CDR2 from the germline V gene are KGHSH and LQKENI. The CDR3 spans 18 residues. The V segment lost 3 bases and the J segment 3 bases; nucleotides outside the gene matches: 16. CDR3 sequence: CASSPDVSGGSAFYEQYF. The CDR3 nucleotides are TGTGCCAGCTCACCGGATGTCAGCGGGGGCTCGGCTTTCTACGAGCAGTACTTC.

This clone turned up a few times. V usage is TRBV5-6 and J usage is TRBJ1-4, with D unclear. Germline V gene sequence: CDR1 SGHDT, CDR2 YYEEEE. This CDR3 is 14 amino acids long. V lost 3 bases, J lost 8 bases, and 14 bases lay in between. The CDR3 loop reads CASSSDTTKEKLFF. The DNA of the CDR3 is TGTGCCAGCAGCTCCGATACCACGAAGGAAAAACTGTTTTTT. The full variable domain, completed using reference TRBV5-6 and TRBJ1-4, is DAGVTQSPTHLIKTRGQQVTLRCSPKSGHDTVSWYQQALGQGPQFIFQYYEEEERQRGNFPDRFSGHQFPNYSSELNVNALLLGDSALYLCASSSDTTKEKLFFGSGTQLSVL.

The genes are TRBV27 and TRBJ2-7; D possibly corresponds to TRBD2 (6 bases). In germline, CDR1 is MNHEY, CDR2 SMNVEV (reference sequence). This CDR3 is built from 14 residues. Trimming cost V 0 bases and J 3 bases, with 9 bases left between them. CDR3 residues: CASSLSGGIYEQYF. The CDR3 DNA follows: TGTGCCAGCAGTTTATCCGGGGGTATCTACGAGCAGTACTTC.

The rearrangement joins TRBV5-6 to TRBJ1-1; possibly TRBD1 for D (6 bases). V shed 2 bases and J shed 3 bases, with 11 bases lying between them. The CDR3 covers 14 residues. Germline V CDR1 and CDR2: SGHDT, YYEEEE. The CDR3 DNA is TGTGCCAGCAGCTTCCAGGGGCCACACACTGAAGCTTTCTTT. It codes for CASSFQGPHTEAFF.

The rearrangement uses TRBV4-1 and TRBJ1-4; unclear D gene. The V and J ends lost 2 bases and 7 bases respectively, with 11 bases between them. Germline loops: CDR1 MGHRA, CDR2 YSYEKL. The CDR3 totals 14 residues. In DNA form, the CDR3 reads TGCGCCAGCAGCCAATCTAACAGCCGTGAAAAACTGTTTTTT. Encoded protein: CASSQSNSREKLFF.

In DNA, the CDR3 is TGTGCCACCAGTGGGGGACAGGGGGCCTACGAGCAGTACTTC. This translates into CATSGGQGAYEQYF. The V call is TRBV24-1, the J call TRBJ2-7; 11 bases line up with TRBD1. This CDR3 has 14 residues. Germline loops: CDR1 KGHDR, CDR2 SFDVKD. V dropped 5 bases and J dropped 2; count of bases not matched to a gene: 1.

CDR3 sequence: CAISESTGPPTDTQYF. CDR3 nucleotide sequence: TGTGCCATCAGTGAGTCAACAGGGCCCCCCACAGATACGCAGTATTTT. This sequence joins TRBV10-3 and TRBJ2-3, with D tentatively TRBD1 (6 bases). Germline-derived CDR1 and CDR2 are ENHRY and SYGVKD. V lost 0 bases and J lost 2, with 12 bases in between. The CDR3 is 16 residues long.

The chain joins TRBV15 to TRBJ1-2, with D uncertain. CDR3 size: 13 residues. V was shortened by 3 bases and J by 4 bases, with 9 bases between the two germline ends. Germline V gene sequence: CDR1 LNHNV, CDR2 YYDKDF (reference sequence). The CDR3 DNA is TGTGCCACCAGCAGCCCAAATAGCTATGGCTACACCTTC. Translated: CATSSPNSYGYTF.